This TCR beta chain was observed in a study of PD-L1 blockade in urothelial cancer (dated by TCRdb to the late 2010s). For context, the study as a whole: Every patient began therapy at some point between 2014 and 2015 and was given atezolizumab 1,200 mg intravenously every 3 weeks. Nine patients reached durable clinical benefit, while roughly 22 patients did not. Blood samples were analyzed at two time points: 3 weeks after treatment start (second dose) and 6 weeks after treatment start. Pretreatment blood TCR-seq was available for 27 to 30 patients, at least one posttreatment blood collection was obtained for about 25 patients, and tumor TCR-seq was available for about 25 patients. Durable clinical benefit was defined as a progression-free survival longer than 6 months, and TCR features were additionally tested against progression-free survival and overall survival. In the same patients who had TCR sequencing, pretreatment tumors also underwent whole exome sequencing and RNA sequencing. The study was an exploratory multi-omic analysis of somatic, immune and clinical correlates of response to PD-L1 blockade with atezolizumab in urothelial cancer. Pretreatment tumor samples, along with matched peripheral blood serially collected before and after atezolizumab treatment, were subjected to TCR sequencing. Blood samples gave median yields of around 140,000 T cells and over 80,000 unique TCRs, along with a median clonality of approximately 0.08. An ECOG performance status of 0 or 1 was recorded for the patients, and 0 to 3 prior chemotherapy regimens had been received by the patients. About 90% of the roughly 29 patients were males with bladder-origin urothelial cancer, and about two thirds of the roughly 30 reported a prior smoking history. Broad study findings and their caveats: Because of the small sample size (n ≈ 27) and the many exploratory analyses performed, the results are intended to be regarded as hypothesis-generating. Improved progression-free and overall survival was found to be associated with pretreatment peripheral blood TCR clonality below the median. Greater expansion of tumor-associated TCR clones in peripheral blood 3 weeks after the start of treatment was observed in patients with durable benefit (n of about 20, p = 0.022).

Each PCR received spiked-in synthetic TCR analog templates so that absolute template abundance could be estimated from read counts. Using the immunoSEQ assay, TCRbeta CDR3 regions were amplified from genomic DNA with bias-controlled V and J gene primers. Sequencing of rearranged TCRbeta segments was performed at approximately 20X coverage. On the authors' methods: Clustering was used to correct sequencing errors, and CDR3s were annotated against IMGT to assign V, D and J genes. Out-of-frame and stop-codon sequences were excluded, and only productive TCRbeta rearrangements were used in downstream analyses. To compute clonality, Shannon entropy was normalized by the log of the number of unique productive sequences and then subtracted from one. Clones differing between time points or between blood and tumor were identified using Fisher's exact test with Benjamini-Hochberg correction, with an adjusted p below 0.01 applied as the threshold. The source is immuneACCESS, and TCRdb retained only in-frame sequences with V and J called. Part of the clones is not carried over; for the studies checked, unresolved V genes explain less than half of this, and the remainder is unexplained. D and trimming were read from the DNA, whereas the V and J calls and clone size are those reported in that table. The sample table shows 95,000 to 130,000 clones, and 80% to 90% are seen once. The ten top clones hold 1.5% to 2% of the sample.

CDR1 WSHSY and CDR2 SAAADI are derived from the germline V gene. The CDR3 has 15 amino acids, counting the end cysteine and phenylalanine. Left in the record is the CDR3 DNA by itself, 45 bases read in frame from the first base. Between the V and J ends, shortened by 6 bases and 3 bases respectively, the junction contains 15 bases. The sample's time point label is to be understood as: peripheral blood 6 weeks after treatment start. The cohort included 29 patients with locally advanced or metastatic urothelial carcinoma who were treated at Memorial Sloan Kettering on a trial protocol. Peripheral blood mononuclear cells were collected from each patient pretreatment and during treatment, giving between 1 and 8 total time points per patient. The Qiagen DNeasy Blood extraction kit was used to purify genomic DNA from total PBMCs and tumor samples. PBMCs were collected pretreatment and during treatment, and were isolated and stored as previously described.

As regards this clone: It lacks a known antigen. No much larger clone exists at a distance of one base, and base qualities are not known.

This TCR was recovered from a man between 60 and 70 years old with urothelial cancer. The chain uses TRBV10-2 and TRBJ1-5, with TRBD1 tentatively as D gene (5 bases match). The specimen comprised PBMCs, sampled around atezolizumab (anti-PD-L1) treatment. The sequenced DNA is TGCGCCAGCAGAGGGGACTTTTCTTCCAATCAGCCCCAGCATTTT. This gives the protein CASRGDFSSNQPQHF.